The sequence of this TCR beta chain was determined in a study of blood T cells in healthy people across ages. Primed by a sample-barcoded 5' primer and a J-beta primer mix, a second PCR proceeded for 7 to 11 cycles. One entry per CDR3 protein, called by TCRdb with MiXCR from the 5' RACE reads. The sample has 600,000 to 1,000,000 distinct CDR3 sequences, nearly 60% seen once. As to this clonotype: Its antigen is not known.

The CDR3 totals 17 residues. After removal of 5 bases from V and 4 bases from J, the junction contained 19 bases not matched to a gene. The germline V gene has CDR1 DFQATT and CDR2 SNEGSKA (reference sequence). Each sample provided at least 6 micrograms of extracted total RNA. Whole-study findings and limits: Nothing was known about donor CMV status, and this possibly confounded expanded clonotype changes. Researchers report that TCR beta diversity correlated strongly with naive T cell percentage. Donors of long life had a larger count of naive CD4+ cells and greater diversity than aged donors.

The sequenced material came from blood. The clonotype originates from a man aged 30 to 45 in good health. The chain joins TRBV20-1 to TRBJ1-1; 7 positions match TRBD1. For the CDR3, the DNA is TGCAGTGCTTCTCTCCGACCGACAGGGACTTACGTCACTGAAGCTTTCTTT. Translation gives CSASLRPTGTYVTEAFF.